This T cell receptor beta chain was found in a study of T cell responses to AZD1222 COVID-19 vaccine. Data came from immunoSEQ multiplex PCR; TCRdb stores just in-frame clones and leaves some out. Of approximately 160,000 clones in the sample, just over 90% were seen once. Details on this clone: Its antigen is still unknown.

Germline CDR1 and CDR2: SGHTA and FQGNSA. V was cut by 1 base and J by 7 bases, with 14 bases left in between. CDR3 size: 15 residues. General study findings and limits: Just a handful of AZD1222 recipients were seropositive at baseline. Sampling captured repertoires only after the peak T cell response. CD4 TCRs associated with vaccination spanned spike, dominating at 160-218 and 743-854.

The chain recombines TRBV7-2 with TRBJ1-5, with a possible D match to TRBD1 (5 bases). Sequencing was performed on peripheral blood, taken on day 0 of AZD1222 vaccination. The clonotype originates from an adult in good health. The CDR3 spells CASSLVAGARQPQHF. CDR3 sequence (DNA): TGTGCCAGCAGCTTAGTAGCTGGGGCGAGGCAGCCCCAGCATTTT. The full variable domain, rest sourced from reference TRBV7-2 and TRBJ1-5, is GAGVSQSPSNKVTEKGKDVELRCDPISGHTALYWYRQSLGQGLEFLIYFQGNSAPDKSGLPSDRFSAERTGGSVSTLTIQRTQQEDSAVYLCASSLVAGARQPQHFGDGTRLSIL.